The present T cell receptor (beta chain) was sequenced within a study of blood T cell repertoires in COVID-19. Whole-study context: The cDNA or gDNA used as material had been derived from T cells, B-cell-depleted T cells, or PBMCs.

Generated by immunoSEQ multiplex PCR, the TCRdb table keeps only in-frame clones and is missing some. Of under 50,000 clones in the sample, around 80% are singletons; the top ten hold roughly 50%. V was cut by 3 bases and J by 2 bases, with 14 bases left in between. Looked up from germline, CDR1 is SEHNR and CDR2 is FQNEAQ (reference sequence). The CDR3 extends over 15 amino acids. The source material was peripheral blood. The chain combines TRBV7-9 with TRBJ2-7; no firm D call. The TCR comes from a man in his 70s with acute or convalescent COVID-19. CDR3 sequence reads: CASSLSRSLTYEQYF. The CDR3 region has the DNA TGTGCCAGCAGCTTGTCGAGATCTCTCACCTACGAGCAGTACTTC.